This TCR beta chain was identified during a study of a mutant IDH1 vaccine in newly diagnosed glioma. Study background: Treated patients, approximately 62% male and around 38% female, averaged roughly 40 years of age. Patients arrived already treated with radiotherapy, temozolomide, or both, most having had both.

Produced via immunoSEQ multiplex PCR; TCRdb's table is partial and in-frame only. This table has roughly 41,000 clones, around four fifths appearing once. The germline V gene encodes CDR1 SGHAT and CDR2 FQNNGV. V dropped 4 bases and J dropped 6 bases, with 18 bases sitting between them. CDR3 length: 15 amino acids. Time point: baseline, week 1 (first vaccination visit). Sample treatment: pre-vaccination baseline after standard-of-care therapy. Donors' newly diagnosed IDH1-mutant WHO grade 3 or 4 astrocytomas lacked nuclear ATRX. The rearrangement uses TRBV11-2 and TRBJ1-2, with D perhaps matching TRBD1 (5 bases). The source of this sequence is a middle-aged man with glioma. Some clones in this sample may be carry-over from other donors' samples. This specimen was PBMCs, taken from a glioma patient treated with radiotherapy, temozolomide or both. CDR3 amino acids: CASSSNRQSPHGYTF. DNA of the CDR3: TGTGCCAGCAGCTCGAACCGACAGTCTCCTCATGGCTACACCTTC.